This TCR beta chain stems from a study of blood T cells in healthy people across ages. PCR was performed a second time for roughly 6 to 12 cycles using a sample-barcoded 5' primer and a J-beta primer mix. TCRdb independently ran MiXCR on the 5' RACE reads; one entry per CDR3 protein. The sample has some 1.7 million distinct CDR3 sequences, over 25% seen once; the top ten hold more than 6%. This clonotype showed up just a few times. The CDR3 is 16 amino acids. Trimming took 2 bases from V and 1 from J, leaving 12 bases between them. The chain joins TRBV12-3 or TRBV12-4 to TRBJ2-4; D is uncertain. The sequenced material came from blood. This TCR came from a woman aged 25 to 45 in good health. This chain's CDR3 is CASSLRSTGAKNIQYF. CDR3 in DNA: TGTGCCAGCAGTTTACGGTCTACCGGTGCCAAAAACATTCAGTACTTC.